Listed here are 23 T cell receptor beta chains from one sample, sequenced in a study of CD8+ T cells in alopecia areata (dated by TCRdb to 2016 to 2019). Explained via the paper, the time point label denotes: roughly 24 weeks on oral tofacitinib. According to the study, the label for this sample's treatment or condition signals: oral pan-JAK inhibitor, 5-10 mg twice daily. To prepare the library, the immunoSEQ multiplex PCR assay was applied. RNA was extracted from all samples and reverse transcribed into cDNA, which served as template for TCR sequencing. In its TCRdb copy, this immuneACCESS table keeps in-frame sequences only and misses some clones. Where compared with another copy, unresolved V genes explain less than half of these, and the others have no known cause. The sample data list roughly 170,000 clones, and roughly 64% of these were observed just once. Of the sample, roughly 12% is held by the ten largest clones.

Material: CD8+ T cells sorted from blood, obtained at week 24, from a patient treated with tofacitinib. Receptors originate from a human donor with alopecia areata.

The chain couples TRBV23-1 to TRBJ1-2; D remains ambiguous. TRBV23-1 is assigned to the ORF class and has an uncertain function. V was trimmed by 2 bases and J by 4 bases, leaving 17 bases between them. CDR3 length: 16 residues. For the CDR3, the DNA is TGCGCCAGCAGTCAAGCCTACCGCGGGAAGGTCTATGGCTACACCTTC. This gives the protein CASSQAYRGKVYGYTF.

This clone showed up just a few times. The rearrangement links TRBV27 to TRBJ2-5, with TRBD1 matching over 8 bases. The length of the CDR3 is 15 residues. With 5 bases clipped from V and 3 bases from J, the junction kept 8 bases outside the gene matches. Germline loops: CDR1 MNHEY, CDR2 SMNVEV (reference sequence). The CDR3 loop is CASSSRDRPKETQYF. In nucleotides, the CDR3 is TGTGCCAGCAGTAGCCGGGACAGGCCGAAAGAGACCCAGTACTTC.

This chain links TRBV4-1 with TRBJ1-2; D is perhaps TRBD1 (5 bases). Trimming took off 6 bases at V and 6 bases at J, with 20 bases between the two ends. From germline, CDR1 is MGHRA and CDR2 YSYEKL. CDR3 size: 15 residues. CDR3 region: CASRGIEGGADGYTF. In DNA, the CDR3 is TGCGCCAGCAGGGGGATTGAAGGAGGGGCGGATGGCTACACCTTC.

Notes on this clone: Other DNA sequences in this specimen translate into the identical CDR3. This chain joins TRBV15 and TRBJ2-1; the D gene is possibly TRBD2 (5 bases). There are 13 residues in the CDR3. Trimming left V 0 bases short and J 7 bases short, with 7 bases between. Germline V gene data show CDR1 as LNHNV and CDR2 as YYDKDF (reference sequence). The CDR3 loop is CATSRDRGNEQFF. The CDR3 nucleotides are TGTGCCACCAGCAGAGATCGGGGAAATGAGCAGTTCTTC.

This clone has more than one count but fewer than ten. V usage is TRBV13 and J usage is TRBJ2-2; D not certain. V was clipped by 3 bases and J by 7 bases, with 12 bases between them. There are 14 residues in the CDR3. Germline V gene sequence: CDR1 PRHDT, CDR2 FYEKMQ (reference sequence). The CDR3 reads CASSFYTRGGELFF. The DNA for the CDR3 is TGTGCCAGCAGCTTCTACACCCGCGGCGGGGAGCTGTTTTTT.

This sequence joins TRBV30 and TRBJ2-2; the D is unclear. V lost 2 bases to trimming and J lost 2 bases, with 12 bases between them. This CDR3 has 15 residues. Germline V CDR1 and CDR2: GTSNPN, SVGIG (reference sequence). The CDR3 sequence: CAWSTSGSNTGELFF. The DNA of the CDR3 is TGTGCCTGGAGTACGTCAGGCTCAAACACCGGGGAGCTGTTTTTT.

V is TRBV9 and J is TRBJ1-1; D call uncertain. The CDR3 runs 15 residues. Germline V lookup: CDR1 SGDLS, CDR2 YYNGEE. V dropped 3 bases and J dropped 7 bases, with 19 bases sitting between them. CDR3 protein: CASSGGDTPEVEAFF. As DNA, the CDR3 is TGTGCCAGCAGCGGCGGGGATACACCCGAAGTTGAAGCTTTCTTT.

The CDR3 DNA reads as TGTGCCACCAGCAGATGGGCTAGTGGGTACAATGAGCAGTTCTTC. Residues: CATSRWASGYNEQFF. The J gene is TRBJ2-1, the V gene TRBV15; no clear D gene. Trimming stripped 2 bases from V and 4 bases from J, with 12 bases between. Germline assignment: CDR1 LNHNV and CDR2 YYDKDF (reference sequence). The CDR3 runs 15 residues.

The chain links TRBV11-3 to TRBJ1-3; D call uncertain. The CDR3 totals 15 residues. Germline V gene sequence: CDR1 SGHNT, CDR2 YENEEA. The germline V and J ends were trimmed by 0 bases and 0 bases, with 6 bases remaining between them. DNA of the CDR3: TGTGCCAGCAGCTTAGACGGCGGCTCTGGAAACACCATATATTTT. Translating it yields CASSLDGGSGNTIYF. The variable domain in full, with the rest retrieved from reference TRBV11-3 and TRBJ1-3, is EAGVVQSPRYKIIEKKQPVAFWCNPISGHNTLYWYLQNLGQGPELLIRYENEEAVDDSQLPKDRFSAERLKGVDSTLKIQPAELGDSAVYLCASSLDGGSGNTIYFGEGSWLTVV.

This chain uses TRBV10-2 with TRBJ1-1; D is ambiguous. The CDR3 has 14 residues. V was cut by 0 bases and J by 1 base, with 6 bases left in between. Germline lookup yields CDR1 WSHSY and CDR2 SAAADI. The CDR3 loop reads CASSESIGNTEAFF. CDR3 nucleotides: TGCGCCAGCAGTGAGTCGATCGGGAACACTGAAGCTTTCTTT.

The chain carries TRBV7-6 and TRBJ1-2, with TRBD1 as a possible D gene (5 bases). The CDR3 length is 17 residues. V lost 5 bases and J lost 5, with 24 bases in between. Germline V gene data show CDR1 as SGHVS and CDR2 as FNYEAQ. In DNA, the CDR3 is TGTGCCAGCAGCCCCTCGGTCGGGGGGTTGGGAGGATATGGCTACACCTTC. It translates to CASSPSVGGLGGYGYTF.

The rearrangement uses TRBV11-2 and TRBJ2-1; a possible D gene is TRBD1 (5 bases). V was trimmed by 3 bases and J by 5 bases, leaving 14 bases between them. The germline CDR1 and CDR2 sequences are SGHAT and FQNNGV. CDR3 length: 15 amino acids. The CDR3 here is CASSLGPTQNNEQFF. CDR3 coding DNA: TGTGCCAGCAGCTTGGGGCCTACACAAAACAATGAGCAGTTCTTC.

This chain connects TRBV25-1 to TRBJ1-2; weak D call: TRBD1 (6 bases). Trimming pared 6 bases from V and 3 bases from J, leaving 14 bases between. Germline V lookup: CDR1 MGHDK, CDR2 SYGVNS. The CDR3 contains 14 residues. CDR3 DNA sequence: TGTGCCAGCAGCGGGACACGGCGGGACTATGGCTACACCTTC. It codes for CASSGTRRDYGYTF.

This clone has more than one count but fewer than ten. V is TRBV4-1 and J is TRBJ1-1, with D maybe TRBD1 (6 bases). V gave up 4 bases and J gave up 3 bases, with 18 bases separating them. The CDR3 is 16 amino acids. CDR1 is MGHRA, CDR2 YSYEKL, per germline. CDR3 coding DNA: TGCGCCAGCAGCCCTTACTCGACAGGATCTTACACTGAAGCTTTCTTT. This translates into CASSPYSTGSYTEAFF.

The V call is TRBV7-8, the J call TRBJ2-5; weak D call: TRBD2 (5 bases). Germline lookup yields CDR1 SGHVS and CDR2 FQNEAQ. Trimming stripped 1 base from V and 5 bases from J, with 11 bases between. This CDR3 region has 14 residues. CDR3 amino acids: CASSLVARGETQYF. The CDR3 bases are TGTGCCAGCAGCTTAGTCGCTAGAGGGGAGACCCAGTACTTC.

The DNA of the CDR3 is TGCGCCAGCACGGCTACTAACACCGGGGAGCTGTTTTTT. Protein product: CASTATNTGELFF. The V and J genes are TRBV5-1 and TRBJ2-2; D not resolved. The CDR3 consists of 13 residues. Trimming took 6 bases from V and 2 from J, leaving 8 bases between them. The V gene's germline CDR1 is SGHRS and CDR2 YFSETQ.

The chain employs TRBV19 and TRBJ1-2, with D hard to call. The CDR3 is made up of 15 amino acids. Looked up from germline, CDR1 is LNHDA and CDR2 is SQIVND (reference sequence). Between the trimmed V and J ends, which lost 7 bases and 0 bases, there was a span of 15 bases. Here the CDR3 reads CASTFRLPPNYGYTF. Written as DNA, the CDR3 is TGTGCCAGTACCTTCCGATTACCGCCTAACTATGGCTACACCTTC.

The chain joins TRBV11-3 to TRBJ2-2, with 9 bases matching TRBD1. The CDR3 runs to 16 residues. V shed 5 bases, J shed 5 bases, and the junction held 9 bases outside the gene matches. The germline gives CDR1 SGHNT, CDR2 YENEEA. The CDR3 DNA is TGTGCCAGCAGCACCACAGGGGGCCTCAAGACCGGGGAGCTGTTTTTT. Amino acids: CASSTTGGLKTGELFF.

The table lists this clone with a few counts. This rearrangement joins TRBV7-9 to TRBJ2-7; TRBD1 agrees at 7 bases. CDR1 SEHNR and CDR2 FQNEAQ come from the germline V gene (reference sequence). Trimming at V came to 1 base and at J to 3 bases, leaving 3 bases not matched to a gene. This CDR3 spans 14 amino acids. This CDR3 is CASSLGTGNYEQYF. In DNA, the CDR3 is TGTGCCAGCAGCTTAGGGACAGGCAACTACGAGCAGTACTTC. Full variable domain (missing parts from reference TRBV7-9 and TRBJ2-7): DTGVSQNPRHKITKRGQNVTFRCDPISEHNRLYWYRQTLGQGPEFLTYFQNEAQLEKSRLLSDRFSAERPKGSFSTLEIQRTEQGDSAMYLCASSLGTGNYEQYFGPGTRLTVT.

This clone was counted at least ten times. The chain has TRBV13 and TRBJ1-2; a possible D gene is TRBD1 (5 bases). The V end was cut by 5 bases, the J end by 8 bases, with 12 bases between. The CDR3 is 12 amino acids. Per the germline V gene, CDR1 is PRHDT and CDR2 is FYEKMQ (reference sequence). The CDR3 bases are TGTGCCAGCAGCCCGCCACAGGTCGGCTACACCTTC. This sequence encodes CASSPPQVGYTF.

V is TRBV27 and J is TRBJ2-7, with D perhaps TRBD1 or TRBD2 (6 bases each). This CDR3 region has 15 residues. Germline CDR1 is MNHEY and CDR2 is SMNVEV (reference sequence). V was clipped by 0 bases and J by 7 bases, with 16 bases between them. The CDR3 bases are TGTGCCAGCAGTTTATCGTCGGGCGGAGGGGGGGAGCAGTACTTC. It yields the protein CASSLSSGGGGEQYF.

V is TRBV30 and J is TRBJ1-6; D remains unclear. V was shortened by 0 bases and J by 3 bases, with 9 bases between the two germline ends. This CDR3 has 15 residues. CDR1 and CDR2 from the germline V gene are GTSNPN and SVGIG (reference sequence). The DNA of the CDR3 is TGTGCCTGGAGTGTCAAACGAGTCTATAATTCACCCCTCCACTTT. It translates to CAWSVKRVYNSPLHF.

V usage is TRBV20-1 and J usage is TRBJ1-1; D call uncertain. The V end lost 5 bases, the J end lost 8 bases, and 12 bases lay between the germline ends. This CDR3 has 11 residues. CDR1 and CDR2 (germline): DFQATT, SNEGSKA (reference sequence). CDR3 region: CSAVWGLEAFF. DNA for the CDR3: TGCAGTGCTGTCTGGGGTTTGGAAGCTTTCTTT.